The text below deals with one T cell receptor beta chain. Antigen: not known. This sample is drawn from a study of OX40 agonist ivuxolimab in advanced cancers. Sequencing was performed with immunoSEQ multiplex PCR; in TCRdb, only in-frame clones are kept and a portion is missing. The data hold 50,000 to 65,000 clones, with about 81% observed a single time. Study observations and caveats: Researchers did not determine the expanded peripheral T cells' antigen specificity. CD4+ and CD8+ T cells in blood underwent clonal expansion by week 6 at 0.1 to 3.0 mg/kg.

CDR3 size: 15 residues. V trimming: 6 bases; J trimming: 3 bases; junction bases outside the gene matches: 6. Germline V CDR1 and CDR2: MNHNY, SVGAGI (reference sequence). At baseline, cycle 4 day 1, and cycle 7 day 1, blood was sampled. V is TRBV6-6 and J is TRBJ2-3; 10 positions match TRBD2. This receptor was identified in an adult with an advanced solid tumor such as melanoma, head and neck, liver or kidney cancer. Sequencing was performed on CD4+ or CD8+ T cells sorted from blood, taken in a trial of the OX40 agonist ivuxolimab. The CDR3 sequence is CASSPTSGETDTQYF. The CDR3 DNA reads TGTGCCAGCAGCCCCACTAGCGGGGAAACAGATACGCAGTATTTT.